This T cell receptor beta chain was obtained from a study of OX40 agonist ivuxolimab in advanced cancers. Study results and caveats: Relative to CD4+ cells, CD8+ T cells on average had more expanded clones. Both blood CD4+ and CD8+ T cells showed clonal growth by week 6 at 0.1 to 3.0 mg/kg.

Patients who had autoimmune disease history or got systemic immunosuppression were left out. Patients had blood sampled at baseline and again on cycle 4 day 1 and cycle 7 day 1. The repertoire was sequenced with immunoSEQ multiplex PCR; TCRdb's copy has only in-frame clones and lacks some. The sample includes 74,000 or so clones, 80% to 95% of them seen just once. This clone showed up just a few times. The antigen is undetermined. Other DNA sequences within the sample encode an identical CDR3. Germline V CDR1 and CDR2: SEHNR, FQNEAQ (reference sequence). V was cut by 1 base and J by 6 bases, with 14 bases left in between. The CDR3 has 15 amino acids.

The source material was CD4+ or CD8+ T cells sorted from blood, sampled in a trial of the OX40 agonist ivuxolimab. The TCR sequence derives from an adult with an advanced solid tumor such as melanoma, head and neck, liver or kidney cancer. V is TRBV7-9 and J is TRBJ2-3; no definite D call. The DNA of the CDR3 is TGTGCCAGCAGCTTAGGCCCAGTGATGGATGATACGCAGTATTTT. It encodes CASSLGPVMDDTQYF.